Listed here are 22 T cell receptor beta chains from one sample, sequenced in a study of immune evolution from preneoplasia to lung adenocarcinoma. Profiling relied on immunoSEQ multiplex PCR, and the TCRdb table lists in-frame clones only, not all of them. This table has 7,000 to 8,500 clones, 70% to 80% appearing once. The specimen was FFPE atypical adenomatous hyperplasia tissue from the lung. Regarding subset: atypical adenomatous hyperplasia (AAH), lung preneoplasia. These receptors were obtained from a donor older than 65 with lung adenocarcinoma. Some clones in this sample may be carry-over from other donors' samples.

This rearrangement joins TRBV6-1 to TRBJ1-2; D might be TRBD1 (6 bases). The length of the CDR3 is 13 residues. V was trimmed by 0 bases and J by 6 bases, leaving 8 bases between them. The germline gives CDR1 MNHNS, CDR2 SASEGT. Written as DNA, the CDR3 is TGTGCCAGCAGTGAAGCGGGGGGGCATGGCTACACCTTC. Translating it yields CASSEAGGHGYTF.

The chain carries TRBV19 and TRBJ2-5, with 7 bases fitting TRBD1. CDR3 length: 14 residues. Germline V gives CDR1 LNHDA, CDR2 SQIVND (reference sequence). Trimming cost V 5 bases and J 5 bases; bases outside gene matches: 8. In DNA form, the CDR3 reads TGTGCCAGTAGTCCGTACAGGGGAGAGGAGACCCAGTACTTC. Translated, it gives CASSPYRGEETQYF.

The chain uses TRBV14 and TRBJ2-2; D not resolved. V gave up 0 bases and J gave up 7 bases, with 6 bases separating them. Germline values: CDR1 SGHDN, CDR2 FVKESK. The CDR3 covers 13 residues. In DNA form, the CDR3 reads TGTGCCAGCAGCCAAGACGGTGGCGGGGAGCTGTTTTTT. Residues: CASSQDGGGELFF.

V is TRBV7-9 and J is TRBJ1-1; D is unclear. Germline CDR1 SEHNR, CDR2 FQNEAQ (reference sequence). V lost 5 bases and J 1 base, leaving 23 bases between the germline ends. This CDR3 comprises 18 residues. The CDR3 nucleotides read TGTGCCAGCAGCACCCGACGAGGAGTGGACTTAACGAACACTGAAGCTTTCTTT. It codes for CASSTRRGVDLTNTEAFF.

The chain joins TRBV7-8 to TRBJ1-5; weak D call: TRBD1 (5 bases). The CDR3 contains 14 residues. V lost 1 base and J lost 6, with 10 bases in between. Germline loops: CDR1 SGHVS, CDR2 FQNEAQ. The CDR3 DNA reads TGTGCCAGCAGCTTAGTCGGGGGTGGTCAGCCCCAGCATTTT. Translating gives CASSLVGGGQPQHF.

This clone appeared once. J is TRBJ2-4 and V is TRBV5-4; 7 positions match TRBD1. V was clipped by 4 bases and J by 6 bases; unmatched bases: 4. Germline V CDR1 and CDR2: SGHNT, YYREEE (reference sequence). The CDR3 runs 13 residues. This CDR3 reads CASSPRGRNIQYF. CDR3 coding DNA: TGTGCCAGCAGCCCTAGGGGGCGAAACATTCAGTACTTC.

The gene calls are TRBV10-3 and TRBJ1-5, with D perhaps matching TRBD1 (6 bases). The CDR3 runs to 15 residues. Germline CDR1 reads ENHRY; CDR2 reads SYGVKD. Trimming took 0 bases from V and 5 from J, leaving 11 bases between them. CDR3 DNA: TGTGCCATCAGTGAGTCGAGTAGGGGGGATCAGCCCCAGCATTTT. Its translation is CAISESSRGDQPQHF.

This clone was counted a few times. The chain links TRBV6-6 to TRBJ1-1; 9 bases are a match to TRBD1. The CDR3 is 15 amino acids. V lost 8 bases, J lost 1 base, and 8 bases stayed unmatched. The germline V gene encodes CDR1 MNHNY and CDR2 SVGAGI (reference sequence). Here the CDR3 reads CASSDPGQGNTEAFF. CDR3 DNA sequence: TGTGCCAGCTCGGATCCGGGACAGGGGAACACTGAAGCTTTCTTT.

Within the sample, this clone is large. The rearrangement uses TRBV19 and TRBJ2-1, with D unclear. The CDR3 extends over 12 amino acids. Trimming removed 3 bases from V and 0 bases from J, with 0 bases in between. Germline loops: CDR1 LNHDA, CDR2 SQIVND (reference sequence). DNA of the CDR3: TGTGCCAGTAGTATCTCCTACAATGAGCAGTTCTTC. It specifies CASSISYNEQFF.

The V and J genes are TRBV29-1 and TRBJ1-2, with 7 bases fitting TRBD1. The length of the CDR3 is 13 residues. The germline V gene has CDR1 SQVTM and CDR2 ANQGSEA. J was trimmed by 8 bases and V by 0 bases; bases with no gene match: 6. The DNA of the CDR3 is TGCAGCGTTGAAGATGAGGGGGCGCTCGGCTACACCTTC. This encodes CSVEDEGALGYTF.

This rearrangement joins TRBV19 to TRBJ2-5; 9 nucleotides agree with TRBD1. CDR1 and CDR2 from the germline V gene are LNHDA and SQIVND (reference sequence). The CDR3 runs to 14 residues. V lost 4 bases and J lost 5; bases outside the gene matches: 5. In nucleotides, the CDR3 is TGTGCCAGTAGTACGATCGGACAGGGGGAGACCCAGTACTTC. This codes for CASSTIGQGETQYF.

The chain has TRBV6-1 and TRBJ2-1; TRBD2 might be the D (6 bases). CDR3 size: 15 residues. CDR1 is MNHNS and CDR2 is SASEGT in the germline V gene. V lost 1 base and J lost 4, with 11 bases in between. The CDR3 sequence: CASSEGGGSYNEQFF. CDR3 nucleotides: TGTGCCAGCAGTGAAGGGGGAGGTAGTTACAATGAGCAGTTCTTC.

The chain links TRBV30 to TRBJ1-5, with D unclear. Germline CDR1 is GTSNPN and CDR2 is SVGIG (reference sequence). The CDR3 length is 13 residues. The V gene lost 0 bases and the J gene lost 1 base, with 4 bases spanning the gap. The CDR3 reads CAWSVDSNQPQHF. The CDR3 DNA is TGTGCCTGGAGTGTAGACAGCAATCAGCCCCAGCATTTT.

V usage is TRBV10-3 and J usage is TRBJ2-7; D call uncertain. There are 13 residues in the CDR3. V was cut by 2 bases and J by 3 bases, with 8 bases left in between. Germline assignment: CDR1 ENHRY and CDR2 SYGVKD. CDR3 nucleotide sequence: TGTGCCATCAGTGAGGGCCCCGGCTACGAGCAGTACGTC. As protein: CAISEGPGYEQYV.

This chain links TRBV4-2 with TRBJ2-5, with 12 bases aligning to TRBD2. After removal of 4 bases from V and 4 bases from J, the junction contained 7 bases not matched to a gene. This CDR3 has 16 amino acids. In germline, CDR1 is LGHNA, CDR2 YNFKEQ. The CDR3 DNA sequence: TGTGCCAGCAGCCCGCTACTAGCGGGAGGAATAGAGACCCAGTACTTC. This codes for CASSPLLAGGIETQYF.

The gene calls are TRBV29-1 and TRBJ1-2; 7 bases are a match to TRBD1. Germline-derived CDR1 and CDR2 are SQVTM and ANQGSEA. The CDR3 is made up of 12 amino acids. V gave up 7 bases and J gave up 4 bases; unmatched junction bases: 6. The CDR3 loop reads CSGGGQSYGYTF. The CDR3, as DNA: TGCAGCGGGGGGGGACAGAGCTATGGCTACACCTTC.

This sequence joins TRBV27 and TRBJ2-3, with TRBD2 matching over 9 bases. CDR1 is MNHEY, CDR2 SMNVEV, per germline (reference sequence). V gave up 7 bases and J gave up 2 bases; unmatched junction bases: 16. The CDR3 runs to 18 residues. Here the CDR3 reads CASTPRGRTSEITDTQYF. The CDR3 DNA sequence: TGTGCCAGCACCCCACGAGGGCGGACTAGCGAGATCACAGATACGCAGTATTTT.

This clone has just a few counts. V and J are TRBV9 and TRBJ1-1; 10 bases map to TRBD1. CDR1 and CDR2 (germline): SGDLS, YYNGEE. The CDR3 consists of 17 residues. J was trimmed by 0 bases and V by 4 bases; bases with no gene match: 9. The CDR3 region is CASSPRQGASMNTEAFF. In DNA form, the CDR3 reads TGTGCCAGCAGCCCCAGACAGGGGGCGAGTATGAACACTGAAGCTTTCTTT.

This clone was seen more than once but under ten times. The chain carries TRBV6-6 and TRBJ1-2, with 7 bases lining up with TRBD1. Germline CDR1 MNHNY, CDR2 SVGAGI (reference sequence). CDR3 length: 11 residues. V gave up 6 bases and J gave up 7 bases; unmatched junction bases: 2. The chain's CDR3 is CASRDRFGYTF. In DNA, the CDR3 is TGTGCCAGCAGGGACAGGTTTGGCTACACCTTC.

The rearrangement joins TRBV30 to TRBJ2-7; 8 bases agree with TRBD1. Germline V gene data show CDR1 as GTSNPN and CDR2 as SVGIG (reference sequence). The CDR3 extends over 15 amino acids. The J segment lost 1 base and the V segment lost 3 bases, leaving 8 bases of the junction unmatched. The CDR3 DNA sequence: TGTGCCTGGAGCCTGGGGACAGGTCTATCCTACGAGCAGTACTTC. Its translation is CAWSLGTGLSYEQYF. Complete variable domain (other parts from reference TRBV30 and TRBJ2-7): SQTIHQWPATLVQPVGSPLSLECTVEGTSNPNLYWYRQAAGRGLQLLFYSVGIGQISSEVPQNLSASRPQDRQFILSSKKLLLSDSGFYLCAWSLGTGLSYEQYFGPGTRLTVT.

Concerning this clone: Within the sample, other DNA sequences also encode this same CDR3. The chain links TRBV6-6 to TRBJ2-7, with 9 bases matching TRBD2. CDR1 is MNHNY, CDR2 SVGAGI, per germline (reference sequence). The V and J ends lost 6 bases and 0 bases, in that order; junction bases with no gene match: 9. The CDR3 has 16 amino acids. CDR3 coding DNA: TGTGCCAGCAGACGCCCCGGGACTAGCAGCTCCTACGAGCAGTACTTC. Its protein product is CASRRPGTSSSYEQYF.

The J gene is TRBJ1-4, the V gene TRBV9; D unclear. V gave up 0 bases and J gave up 5 bases, with 8 bases separating them. The CDR3 loop spans 14 amino acids. CDR1 is SGDLS and CDR2 is YYNGEE in the germline V gene. DNA for the CDR3: TGTGCCAGCAGCGTAGGCAGTTCAAATGAAAAACTGTTTTTT. Its translation is CASSVGSSNEKLFF. Full variable domain (missing parts from reference TRBV9 and TRBJ1-4): DSGVTQTPKHLITATGQRVTLRCSPRSGDLSVYWYQQSLDQGLQFLIQYYNGEERAKGNILERFSAQQFPDLHSELNLSSLELGDSALYFCASSVGSSNEKLFFGSGTQLSVL.